The subject of this entry is one T cell receptor beta chain. Its specific antigen is unknown. No clone much larger than this one lies a single base away; base qualities are absent. Sequencing used an Illumina HiSeq 1500. TCRdb itself trimmed the public reads at Q25 with fastp, ran MiXCR and retained productive beta chains. Entries are consolidated by CDR3 protein sequence, retaining the most common genes and DNA. Across this sample there are 230,000 or so distinct CDR3 sequences, with approximately 38% seen only once. The ten biggest clones cover around 60% of the sample. This sample was included in a study of T cell repertoires in cytomegalovirus infection (dated by TCRdb to about 2019). In the study overall: Alongside well-studied HLA-B-restricted epitopes, the peptide stimulations were aimed at recently identified HLA-C-restricted CMV epitopes, whose presentation resists viral immunomodulation. Because public TCR beta signatures pointed to carriage of CMV infection together with the matching HLA type, the HLA type of each donor mattered for the analysis.

Explained via the paper, the treatment or condition label denotes: in vitro stimulation with specific CMV peptide epitopes to enrich CMV-specific T cells. The investigation overall reported the following: The ex vivo response was dominated by HLA-C-restricted CMV-specific TCR beta clonotypes, and the single most frequent clonotype in two of eight donors was supplied by these HLA-C-restricted clonotypes. In both this cohort and an independent cohort of approximately 350 donors, the cumulative frequency of public TCR beta family members distinguished carriers of CMV infection plus the relevant HLA type.

The sequence was obtained from a human donor in good health (CMV status not recorded). Some clones in this sample may be carry-over from other donors' samples. The material was CD8+ T cells from cultured PBMCs, obtained from culture after CMV antigen stimulation.

The CDR3 here reads CASSLHATGGVGETQYF. The nucleotide sequence is given as TGCGCCAGCAGCCTACACGCGACAGGGGGAGTAGGAGAGACCCAGTACTTC. The sequence joins TRBV5-1 to TRBJ2-5, with TRBD1 matching 9 junction bases. V lost 4 bases and J lost 4 bases, and the count of bases not matched to a germline gene is 14. CDR1 and CDR2 are drawn from the germline V gene: SGHRS, YFSETQ. Including the terminal cysteine and phenylalanine, the CDR3 comprises 17 residues. Only CDR3 DNA is held: 51 bases, read in frame from base 1. The full variable domain, completed from the reference TRBV5-1 and TRBJ2-5 proteins outside the CDR3, reads KAGVTQTPRYLIKTRGQQVTLSCSPISGHRSVSWYQQTPGQGLQFLFEYFSETQRNKGNFPGRFSGRQFSNSRSEMNVSTLELGDSALYLCASSLHATGGVGETQYFGPGTRLLVL.